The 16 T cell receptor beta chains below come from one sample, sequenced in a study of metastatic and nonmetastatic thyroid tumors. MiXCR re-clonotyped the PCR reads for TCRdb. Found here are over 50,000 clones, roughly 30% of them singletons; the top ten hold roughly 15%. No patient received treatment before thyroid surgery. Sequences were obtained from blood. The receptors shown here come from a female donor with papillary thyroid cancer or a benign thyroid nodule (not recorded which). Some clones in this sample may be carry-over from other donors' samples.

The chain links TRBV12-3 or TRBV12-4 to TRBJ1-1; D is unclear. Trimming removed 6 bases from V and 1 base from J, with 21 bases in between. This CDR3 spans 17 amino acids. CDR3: CASSYYGPMRRNTEAFF. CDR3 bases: TGTGCCAGCAGCTACTACGGACCCATGAGAAGGAACACTGAAGCTTTCTTT.

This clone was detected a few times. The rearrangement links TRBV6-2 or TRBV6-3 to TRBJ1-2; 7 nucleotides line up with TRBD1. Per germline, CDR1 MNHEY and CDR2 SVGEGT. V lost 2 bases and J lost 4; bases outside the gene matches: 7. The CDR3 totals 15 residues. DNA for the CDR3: TGTGCCAGCAGTTACGGGACAGTGAGCCTCTATGGCTACACCTTC. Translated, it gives CASSYGTVSLYGYTF.

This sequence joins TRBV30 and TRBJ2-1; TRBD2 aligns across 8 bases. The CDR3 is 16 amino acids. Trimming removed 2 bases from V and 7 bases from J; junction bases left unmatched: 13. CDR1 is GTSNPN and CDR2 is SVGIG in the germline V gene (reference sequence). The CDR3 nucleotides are TGTGCCTGGAGTCATACCGGGACTAGTTGGGAAAATGAGCAGTTCTTC. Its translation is CAWSHTGTSWENEQFF.

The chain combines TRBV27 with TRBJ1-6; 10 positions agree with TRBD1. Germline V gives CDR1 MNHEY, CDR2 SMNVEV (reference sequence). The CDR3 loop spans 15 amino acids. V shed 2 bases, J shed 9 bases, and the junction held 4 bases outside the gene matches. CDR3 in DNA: TGTGCCAGCAGTTTACAGTGGACAGGGGGTTCACCCCTCCACTTT. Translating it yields CASSLQWTGGSPLHF.

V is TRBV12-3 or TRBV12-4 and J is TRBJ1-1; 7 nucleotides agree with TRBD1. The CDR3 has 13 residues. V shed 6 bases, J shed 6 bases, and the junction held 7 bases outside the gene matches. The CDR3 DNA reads TGTGCCAGCAGGGTCCAGGGGGGGGCTGAAGCTTTCTTT. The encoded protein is CASRVQGGAEAFF.

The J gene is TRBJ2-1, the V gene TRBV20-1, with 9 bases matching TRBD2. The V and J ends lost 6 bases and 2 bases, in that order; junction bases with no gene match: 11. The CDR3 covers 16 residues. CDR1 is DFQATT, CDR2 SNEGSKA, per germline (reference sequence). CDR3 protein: CSAQTSGRATYNEQFF. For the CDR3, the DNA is TGCAGTGCCCAGACTAGCGGCCGAGCGACCTACAATGAGCAGTTCTTC.

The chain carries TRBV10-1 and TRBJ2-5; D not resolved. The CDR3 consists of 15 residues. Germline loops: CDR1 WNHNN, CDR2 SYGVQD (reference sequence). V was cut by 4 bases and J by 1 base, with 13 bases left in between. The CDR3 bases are TGCGCCAGCAGTGGAGCTCGGACGGCCCAAGAGACCCAGTACTTC. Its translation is CASSGARTAQETQYF.

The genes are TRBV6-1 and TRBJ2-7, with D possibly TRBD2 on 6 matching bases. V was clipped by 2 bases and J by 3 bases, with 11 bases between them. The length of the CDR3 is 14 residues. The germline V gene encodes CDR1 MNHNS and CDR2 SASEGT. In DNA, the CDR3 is TGTGCCAGCAGTGAACACGGGAGTAACTACGAGCAGTACTTC. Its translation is CASSEHGSNYEQYF.

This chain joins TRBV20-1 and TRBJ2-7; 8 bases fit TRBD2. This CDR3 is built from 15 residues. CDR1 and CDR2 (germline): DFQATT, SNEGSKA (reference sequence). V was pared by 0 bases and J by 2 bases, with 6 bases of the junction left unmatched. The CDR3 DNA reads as TGCAGTGCTAGAGATGGAGCGGGAGCCCCCTACGAGCAGTACTTC. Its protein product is CSARDGAGAPYEQYF.

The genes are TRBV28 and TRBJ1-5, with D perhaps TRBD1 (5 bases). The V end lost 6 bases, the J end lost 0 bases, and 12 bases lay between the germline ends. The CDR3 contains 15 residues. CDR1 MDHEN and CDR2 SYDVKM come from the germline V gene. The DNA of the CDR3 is TGTGCCAGCAGCATGGGGGGTGGTAGCAATCAGCCCCAGCATTTT. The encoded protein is CASSMGGGSNQPQHF.

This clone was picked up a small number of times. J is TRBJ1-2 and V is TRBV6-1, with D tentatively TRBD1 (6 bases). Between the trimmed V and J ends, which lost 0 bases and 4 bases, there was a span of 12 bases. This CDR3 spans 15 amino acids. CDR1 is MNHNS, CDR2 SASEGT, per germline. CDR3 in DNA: TGTGCCAGCAGTGAAGCGCCAGGGGTGGGCTATGGCTACACCTTC. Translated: CASSEAPGVGYGYTF.

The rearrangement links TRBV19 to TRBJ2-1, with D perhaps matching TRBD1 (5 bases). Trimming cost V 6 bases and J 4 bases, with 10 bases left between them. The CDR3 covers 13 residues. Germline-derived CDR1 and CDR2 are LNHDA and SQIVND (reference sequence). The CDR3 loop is CASRDTTYNEQFF. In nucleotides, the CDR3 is TGTGCCAGTAGGGACACTACATACAATGAGCAGTTCTTC.

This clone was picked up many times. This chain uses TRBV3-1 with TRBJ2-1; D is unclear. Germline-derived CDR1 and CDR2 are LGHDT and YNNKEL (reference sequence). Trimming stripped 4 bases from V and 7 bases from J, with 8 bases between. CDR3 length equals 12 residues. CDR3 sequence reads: CASSLRPNEQFF. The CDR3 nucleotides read TGTGCCAGCAGCCTTCGTCCAAATGAGCAGTTCTTC.

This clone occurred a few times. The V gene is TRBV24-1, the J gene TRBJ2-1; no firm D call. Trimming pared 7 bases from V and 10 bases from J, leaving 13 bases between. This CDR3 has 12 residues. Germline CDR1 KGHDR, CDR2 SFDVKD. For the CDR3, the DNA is TGTGCCACCAGGAGAGGAGTCGTCGAGCAGTTCTTC. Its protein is CATRRGVVEQFF.

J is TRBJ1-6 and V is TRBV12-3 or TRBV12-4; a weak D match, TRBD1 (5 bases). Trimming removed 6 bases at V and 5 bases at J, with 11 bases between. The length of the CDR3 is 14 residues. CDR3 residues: CASSSGGNNSPLHF. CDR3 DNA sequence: TGTGCCAGCAGCTCCGGGGGGAATAATTCACCCCTCCACTTT.

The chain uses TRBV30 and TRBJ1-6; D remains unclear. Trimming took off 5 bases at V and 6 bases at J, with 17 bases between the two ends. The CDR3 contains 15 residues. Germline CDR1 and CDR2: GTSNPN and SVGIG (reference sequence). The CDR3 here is CAWSIGERSNSPLHF. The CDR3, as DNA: TGTGCCTGGTCAATCGGAGAGAGATCTAATTCACCCCTCCACTTT.